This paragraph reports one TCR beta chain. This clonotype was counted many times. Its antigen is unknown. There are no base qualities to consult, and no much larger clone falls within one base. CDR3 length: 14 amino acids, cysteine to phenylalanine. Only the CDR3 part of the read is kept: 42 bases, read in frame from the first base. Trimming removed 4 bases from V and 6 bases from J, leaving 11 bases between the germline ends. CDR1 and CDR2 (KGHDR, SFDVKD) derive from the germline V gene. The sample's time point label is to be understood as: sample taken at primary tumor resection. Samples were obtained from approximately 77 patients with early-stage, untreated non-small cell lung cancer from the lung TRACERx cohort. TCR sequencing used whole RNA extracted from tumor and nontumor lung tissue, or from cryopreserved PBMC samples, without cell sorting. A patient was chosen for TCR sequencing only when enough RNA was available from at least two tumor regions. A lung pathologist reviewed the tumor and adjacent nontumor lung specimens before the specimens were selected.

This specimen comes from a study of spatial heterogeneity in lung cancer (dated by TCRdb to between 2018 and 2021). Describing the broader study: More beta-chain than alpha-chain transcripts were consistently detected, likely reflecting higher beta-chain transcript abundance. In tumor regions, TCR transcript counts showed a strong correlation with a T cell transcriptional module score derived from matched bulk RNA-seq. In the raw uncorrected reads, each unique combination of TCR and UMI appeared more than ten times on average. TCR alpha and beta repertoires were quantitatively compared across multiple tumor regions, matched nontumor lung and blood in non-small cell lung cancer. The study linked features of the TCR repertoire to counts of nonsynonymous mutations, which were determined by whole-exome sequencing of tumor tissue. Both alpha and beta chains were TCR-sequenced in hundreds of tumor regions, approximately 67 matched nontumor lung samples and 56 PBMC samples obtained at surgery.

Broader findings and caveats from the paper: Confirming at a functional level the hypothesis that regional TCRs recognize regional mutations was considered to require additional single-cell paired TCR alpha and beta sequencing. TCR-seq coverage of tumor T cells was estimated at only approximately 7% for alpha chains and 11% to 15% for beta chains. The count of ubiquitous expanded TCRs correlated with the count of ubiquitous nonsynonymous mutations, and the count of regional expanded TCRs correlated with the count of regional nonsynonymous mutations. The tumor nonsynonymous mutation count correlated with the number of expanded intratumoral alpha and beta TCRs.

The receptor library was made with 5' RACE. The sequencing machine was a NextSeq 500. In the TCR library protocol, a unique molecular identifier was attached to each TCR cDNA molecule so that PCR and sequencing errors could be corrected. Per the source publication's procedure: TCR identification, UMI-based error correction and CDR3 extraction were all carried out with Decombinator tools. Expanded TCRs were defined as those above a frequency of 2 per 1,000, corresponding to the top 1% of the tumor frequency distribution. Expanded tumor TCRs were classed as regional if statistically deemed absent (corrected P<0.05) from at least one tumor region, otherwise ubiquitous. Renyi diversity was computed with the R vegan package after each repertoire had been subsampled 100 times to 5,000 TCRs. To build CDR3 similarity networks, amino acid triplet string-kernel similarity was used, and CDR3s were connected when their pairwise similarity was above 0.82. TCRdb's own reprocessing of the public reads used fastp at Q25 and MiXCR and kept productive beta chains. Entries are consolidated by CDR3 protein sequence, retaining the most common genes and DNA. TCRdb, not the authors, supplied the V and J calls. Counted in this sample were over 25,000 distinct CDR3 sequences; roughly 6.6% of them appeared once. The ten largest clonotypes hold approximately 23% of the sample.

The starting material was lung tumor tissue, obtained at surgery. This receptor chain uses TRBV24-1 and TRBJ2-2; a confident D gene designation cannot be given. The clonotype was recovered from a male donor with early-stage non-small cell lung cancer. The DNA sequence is TGTGCCACCAGTGACGCCGAATTCTCCGGGGAGCTGTTTTTT. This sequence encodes CATSDAEFSGELFF.